This T cell receptor beta chain was obtained from a study of blood T cells in healthy people across ages. Study details: Researchers report that template switching captured about one barcoded beta molecule per two T cells.

The CDR3 has 15 amino acids. CDR1 and CDR2 from the germline V gene are SGHTA and FQGNSA. Trimming at V came to 5 bases and at J to 1 base, leaving 6 bases not matched to a gene. Combining a sample-barcoded 5' primer with a J-beta primer mix, a second PCR ran for about 7 to 11 cycles. Every sample gave at least 2.5 million paired-end reads containing CDR3. TCRdb passed the 5' RACE reads through MiXCR, listing each CDR3 protein once. The data hold over 600,000 distinct CDR3 sequences, with roughly two fifths observed a single time. This clonotype occurred a few times. The rearrangement uses TRBV7-2 and TRBJ2-7; 9 bases match TRBD1. The sequence came from a man older than 75 in good health. Sequencing was carried out using blood. Here the CDR3 DNA reads TGTGCCAGCAGCCCCGGACAGGGGCGATCCTACGAGCAGTACTTC. This translates into CASSPGQGRSYEQYF.